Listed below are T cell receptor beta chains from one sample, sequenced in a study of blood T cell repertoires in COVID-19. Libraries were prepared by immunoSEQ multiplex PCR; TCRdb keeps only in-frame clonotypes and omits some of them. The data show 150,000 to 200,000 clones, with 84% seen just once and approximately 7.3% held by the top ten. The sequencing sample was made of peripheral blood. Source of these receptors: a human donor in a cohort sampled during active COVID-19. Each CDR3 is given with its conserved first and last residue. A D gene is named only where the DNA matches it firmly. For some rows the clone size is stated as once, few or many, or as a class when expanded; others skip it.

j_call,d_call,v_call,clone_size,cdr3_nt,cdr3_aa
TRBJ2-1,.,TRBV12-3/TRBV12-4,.,TGTGCCAGCAGTTATAGGGAGGCGGGCCAGCAGTTCTTC,CASSYREAGQQFF
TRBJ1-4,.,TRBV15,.,TGTGCCACCAGCAGAGGACAGATTAATGAAAAACTGTTTTTT,CATSRGQINEKLFF
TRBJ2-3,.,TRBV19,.,TGTGCCAGTAGTCCGTCATCTAGCAGAACTAGCACAGATACGCAGTATTTT,CASSPSSSRTSTDTQYF
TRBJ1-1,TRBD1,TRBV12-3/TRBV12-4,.,TGTGCCAGCAGTTCGGACAGGGGGACTGAAGCTTTCTTT,CASSSDRGTEAFF
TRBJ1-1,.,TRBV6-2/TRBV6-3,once,TGTGCCAGCAGCCTCCTAGCCGCGGTTGAAGCTTTCTTT,CASSLLAAVEAFF
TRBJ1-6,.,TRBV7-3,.,TGTGCCAGCAGCTCCGGCGGCTTTAATTCACCCCTCCACTTT,CASSSGGFNSPLHF
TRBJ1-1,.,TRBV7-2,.,TGTGCCAGCAGCTCACGGGCGGGGGGGAACACTGAAGCTTTCTTT,CASSSRAGGNTEAFF
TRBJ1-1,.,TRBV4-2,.,TGTGCCAGCAGCCAAGGGGCTGAGAACACTGAAGCTTTCTTT,CASSQGAENTEAFF
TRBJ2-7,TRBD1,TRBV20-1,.,TGCAGTGCTAGTCGCTCGACAGGGGCGGTATACGAGCAGTACTTC,CSASRSTGAVYEQYF
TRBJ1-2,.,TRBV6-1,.,TGTGCCAGCAGTGAATACCCACAGGGAGCTAACTATGGCTACACCTTC,CASSEYPQGANYGYTF
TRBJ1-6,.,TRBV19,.,TGTGCCAGTAGTGGCGCCCAGGGTGTGCGGTCACCCCTCCACTTT,CASSGAQGVRSPLHF
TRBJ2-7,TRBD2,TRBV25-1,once,TGTGCCAGCAGAGCGGGCGGGGGGAATTACGAGCAGTACTTC,CASRAGGGNYEQYF
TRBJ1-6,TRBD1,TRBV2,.,TGTGCCAGCAGGGGCGACAGGGGGAGGGCCATCGATTCACCCCTCCACTTT,CASRGDRGRAIDSPLHF
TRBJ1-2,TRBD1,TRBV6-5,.,TGTGCCAGCAAATCAATCGGACAGGTCTATGGCTACACCTTC,CASKSIGQVYGYTF
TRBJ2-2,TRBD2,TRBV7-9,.,TGTGCCAGCAGCCCTCGGAACGGACTAGCCGGAACCGGGGAGCTGTTTTTT,CASSPRNGLAGTGELFF
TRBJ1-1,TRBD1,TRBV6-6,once,TGTGCCAGCAGTTCGACAGGGGCGTTCACTGAAGCTTTCTTT,CASSSTGAFTEAFF
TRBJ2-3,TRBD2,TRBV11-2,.,TGTGCCAGCAGCTTTGCTAGCGGGGGGGCAGATACGCAGTATTTT,CASSFASGGADTQYF
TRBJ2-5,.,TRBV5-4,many,TGTGCCAGCAGCCCCACGCAGGCCAGGGGCGCTGGGGAGACCCAGTACTTC,CASSPTQARGAGETQYF
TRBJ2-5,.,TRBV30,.,TGTGCCTGGAGTCCATCCGACAGACTGGATCAAGAGACCCAGTACTTC,CAWSPSDRLDQETQYF
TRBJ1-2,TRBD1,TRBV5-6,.,TGTGCCAGCAGCCCCCCGGGACAGGGATTCATCTATGGCTACACCTTC,CASSPPGQGFIYGYTF